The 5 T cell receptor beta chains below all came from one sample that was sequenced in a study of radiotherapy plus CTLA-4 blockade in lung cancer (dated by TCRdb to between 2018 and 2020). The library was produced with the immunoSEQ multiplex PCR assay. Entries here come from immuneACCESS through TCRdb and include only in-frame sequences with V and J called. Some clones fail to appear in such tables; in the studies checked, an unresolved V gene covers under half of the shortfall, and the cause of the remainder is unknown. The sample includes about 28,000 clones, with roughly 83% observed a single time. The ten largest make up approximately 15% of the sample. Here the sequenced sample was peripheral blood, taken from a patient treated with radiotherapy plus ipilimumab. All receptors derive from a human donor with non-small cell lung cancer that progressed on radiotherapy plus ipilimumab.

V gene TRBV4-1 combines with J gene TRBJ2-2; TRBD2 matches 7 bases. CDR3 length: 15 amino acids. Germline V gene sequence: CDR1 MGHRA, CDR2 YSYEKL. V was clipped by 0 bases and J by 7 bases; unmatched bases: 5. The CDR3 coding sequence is TGCGCCAGCAGCCAAGACTCGGGGGGTGGCGGGGAGCTGTTTTTT. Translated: CASSQDSGGGGELFF.

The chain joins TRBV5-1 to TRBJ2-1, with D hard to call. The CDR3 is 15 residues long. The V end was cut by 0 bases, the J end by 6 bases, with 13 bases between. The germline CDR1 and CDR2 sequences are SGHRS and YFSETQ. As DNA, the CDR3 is TGCGCCAGCAGCTTGGAGGCGGCCAGTGGCAATGAGCAGTTCTTC. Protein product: CASSLEAASGNEQFF.

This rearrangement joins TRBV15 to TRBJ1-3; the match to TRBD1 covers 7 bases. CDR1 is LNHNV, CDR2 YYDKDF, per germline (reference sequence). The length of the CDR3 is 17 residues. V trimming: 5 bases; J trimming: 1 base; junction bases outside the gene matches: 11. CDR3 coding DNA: TGTGCCACCAGCCGAGGGGGCGGAGGAATGTCTGGAAACACCATATATTTT. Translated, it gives CATSRGGGGMSGNTIYF. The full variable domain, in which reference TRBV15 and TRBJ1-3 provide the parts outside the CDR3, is DAMVIQNPRYQVTQFGKPVTLSCSQTLNHNVMYWYQQKSSQAPKLLFHYYDKDFNNEADTPDNFQSRRPNTSFCFLDIRSPGLGDTAMYLCATSRGGGGMSGNTIYFGEGSWLTVV.

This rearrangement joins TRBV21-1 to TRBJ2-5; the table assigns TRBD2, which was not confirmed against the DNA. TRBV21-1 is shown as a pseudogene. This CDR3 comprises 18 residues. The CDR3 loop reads CASSTHRTEGGSKETQYF. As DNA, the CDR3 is TGTGCCAGCAGCACCCACAGGACAGAGGGGGGGTCCAAAGAGACCCAGTACTTC.

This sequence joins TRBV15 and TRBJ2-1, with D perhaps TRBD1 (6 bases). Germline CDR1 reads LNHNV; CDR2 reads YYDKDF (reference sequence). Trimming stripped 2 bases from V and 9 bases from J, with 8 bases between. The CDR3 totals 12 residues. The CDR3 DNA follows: TGTGCCACCAGCAGATTAGGGGGTGAGCAGTTCTTC. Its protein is CATSRLGGEQFF.